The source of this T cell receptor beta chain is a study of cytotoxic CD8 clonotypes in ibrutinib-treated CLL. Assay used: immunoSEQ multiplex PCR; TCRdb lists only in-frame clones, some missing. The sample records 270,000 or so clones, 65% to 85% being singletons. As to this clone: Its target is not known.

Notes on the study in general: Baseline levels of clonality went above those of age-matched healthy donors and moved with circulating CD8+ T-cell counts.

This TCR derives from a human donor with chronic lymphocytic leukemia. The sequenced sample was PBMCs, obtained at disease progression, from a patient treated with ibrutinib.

In nucleotides, the CDR3 is TGTGCCAGTAGTATAGAGACAGGGACCGGGGAGCTGTTTTTT. Translated, it gives CASSIETGTGELFF. The rearrangement uses TRBV19 and TRBJ2-2; 7 nucleotides align to TRBD1. From germline, CDR1 is LNHDA and CDR2 SQIVND (reference sequence). CDR3 length equals 14 residues. The V and J ends lost 0 bases and 5 bases, in that order; junction bases with no gene match: 0.